This TCR beta chain was identified in a study of blood T cell repertoires in COVID-19. On the study more broadly: Whether acute or convalescent, the COVID-19 samples came from the United States, Italy and Spain. Sources were T cells, B-cell-depleted T cells, or PBMCs; the material itself was cDNA or gDNA.

In the authors' workflow: For nucleated cells, counts were estimated from reference gene primer amplification. Sequencing used immunoSEQ multiplex PCR; TCRdb keeps in-frame clones, though not all of them. V, J and clone size derive from that table, while D and trimming were established from the DNA sequence. Of approximately 220,000 clones listed, around 84% are singletons. Germline CDR1 reads MNHEY; CDR2 reads SVGAGI. The CDR3 length is 15 residues. V was pared by 6 bases and J by 5 bases, with 7 bases of the junction left unmatched. The V and J genes are TRBV6-5 and TRBJ2-2; TRBD2 matches 9 bases. The receptor's source is a woman in her fifties or sixties who had recovered from COVID-19. The sample taken for sequencing was peripheral blood. CDR3 DNA: TGTGCCAGCAGGGGAATAGCGGGGGAAACCGGGGAGCTGTTTTTT. Its protein is CASRGIAGETGELFF.